This TCR beta chain was sequenced in a study of cytomegalovirus exposure and HLA in healthy donors (dated by TCRdb to about 2017). With regard to the full study: An earlier analysis of some 620 of the donors reported 250 to 300 Gb of sequence data and roughly 120 million unique TCR beta sequences obtained from around 180 million T cells. A later genetic analysis used genome-wide SNP genotypes for about 60% of the roughly 700 donors, treating that subset as a discovery cohort. High-throughput TCR immunosequencing, statistical association of individual TCRs with disease status, and machine learning were combined to predict cytomegalovirus infection status. To decide whether each TCR beta V gene segment behaved as functional or pseudogenic, an earlier analysis of 587 of the donors relied on high-throughput TCR beta sequencing. Both class I and class II loci were covered by HLA typing, at four-digit resolution. Donor age, sex, ethnicity and CMV serostatus were compiled together with the repertoire data. Among the roughly 400 genotyped donors, under 90% belonged to the genetic ancestry cluster associated with self-reported Caucasian donors. The number of donors typed differed by locus, with about 629-630 for A, B, C, DRB1 and DQB1, more than 500 for DQA1, 600 to 610 for DPA1, and about 450 for DPB1. Using immunosequencing, the study profiled T cell repertoires from some 670 subjects and related those repertoires to cytomegalovirus serostatus. Among about 400 genotyped donors of the cohort, an average of about 220,000 unique TCR beta nucleotide sequences was sequenced per donor, of which roughly 17% were non-productive. Roughly five DR-DQ haplotypes were handled as single units for association and clustering, since linkage in the cohort was strong. In addition to the first cohort of 666 subjects, a separate validation cohort of about 120 different subjects was used. All discovery cohort repertoires had been generated on a single sequencing platform. The study was designed to test whether signatures of past pathogen exposure could be identified by cataloging public T cell receptors. The later analysis used no new phenotypic data to find candidate immune exposures, relying instead on TCR beta sequences and their occurrence across donors. A later analysis re-analyzed previously published TCR beta repertoires from 600 to 850 donors and added high-resolution HLA genotyping to study TCR occurrence patterns. An early release that covered some 640 HLA-typed donors contained around 300 gigabases of sequencing data and 65 million to 100 million unique TCR sequences. What the research found in general, with its limitations: Most CMV-associated TCR beta chains appeared to be HLA-restricted in a later analysis, and the HLA associations seemed to be driven largely by CMV exposure. V-gene and J-gene trimming of TCR beta chains was associated with a missense DCLRE1C variant in a later genetic analysis, and the association was replicated in an independent cohort. Because HLA typing was unavailable for some donors at each locus, only the typed subset was used in association tests. Some IMGT-functional V segments, including TRBV6-2 and TRBV6-3, could not be distinguished by the 87-base-pair reads and were therefore excluded. Compared with equally common non-associated chains, HLA-associated TCR beta chains in a later analysis were more clonally expanded and had lower generation probabilities. This cohort had only TCR beta chains sequenced, and the lack of alpha or paired-chain data limited which features could be detected. A later analysis associated approximately 17,000 TCR beta sequences with specific HLA alleles at a false discovery rate of 0.05. Roughly uniform sequencing depth across donors was assumed in presence/absence analyses, although this assumption may not hold. A further reported finding was that TCR beta sequences accurately predicted the HLA-A and HLA-B alleles for most subjects in the first cohort. Because counts were too low, approximately 18 rarely observed V segments, including chromosome 9 orphons, were excluded from the earlier analysis of several hundred of the donors. The sequencing pipeline was judged likely to have produced a cluster of highly shared sequence variants as a technical artifact. The study listed 150 to 200 TCR beta chains as associated with cytomegalovirus. According to a later genetic analysis, donors in an Asian-associated ancestry cluster had fewer N-insertions in productive TCRs than the roughly 700-donor mean. Correlated functional status among segregating V segments might reflect linkage disequilibrium, but an unknown experimental factor could not be ruled out. In an earlier analysis of about 600 of the donors, most TCR beta V segments appeared in productive rearrangements about 87% or about 30% of the time, broadly matching IMGT annotations. Immune exposure information for the cohort was limited to CMV serostatus. According to a later analysis, parvovirus B19, influenza, CMV and Epstein-Barr virus appeared linked to several top co-occurrence clusters. It was suggested by the authors that the approach could potentially be generalized to other disease states and immunological phenotypes. Assigning TCR associations to individual alleles was difficult when HLA alleles, especially DR and DQ, strongly co-occurred. In both the original and validation cohorts, the classifier was reported to diagnose cytomegalovirus status with high specificity and sensitivity. In vitro tests confirmed that a few of the cytomegalovirus-associated TCR beta chains recognize cytomegalovirus antigens. Across donors, most TCR sequences were observed very rarely, whereas some public TCRs were present in many individuals. According to a later analysis, TCR association rates differed among HLA loci, with DRB1 alleles showing the most associated TCRs and HLA-C alleles showing the fewest.

The CDR3 goes from the cysteine to the phenylalanine over 16 residues. Of the read, only the CDR3 DNA is kept; its 48 bases are in frame from base 1. In the germline V gene (reference sequence), CDR1 corresponds to SEHNR and CDR2 to FQNEAQ. The V end loses 1 base and the J end loses 2 bases, and a stretch of 12 bases separates them. The library was made by the immunoSEQ multiplex PCR assay. For the multiplex PCR, a mixture combining 60 forward primers for TCR Vbeta segments and 13 reverse primers for TCR Jbeta segments was used. Amplification of the CDR3 region of rearranged TCR beta genes was performed with a multiplex PCR assay on genomic DNA. Amplified TCR beta libraries were sequenced as 87-base-pair reads on the Illumina HiSeq System. The paper's data handling went like this. A later analysis counted around 72 million unique TCR beta chains across the 690 or so repertoires, and approximately 11 million of these chains were shared by at least two donors. Raw reads were error-corrected and collapsed into unique sequences by a nearest-neighbor algorithm in which closely related sequences were merged to remove PCR and sequencing errors. CDR3 sequences were aligned to IMGT reference sequences to assign V, D and J gene segments. Each retained sequence needed at least a six-nucleotide match to both a V gene segment and a J gene segment. Rearrangements were classified as productive when the CDR3 lacked stop codons and remained in frame with V and J, and all other rearrangements were classified as non-productive. CDR3 was defined by IMGT convention, running from the second conserved V-encoded cysteine to the conserved J-encoded phenylalanine. Sequences without an unambiguous match to a single V gene segment were excluded from the earlier analysis of about 630 of the donors. In an earlier analysis of approximately 590 of the donors, a V segment was called functional when productive rearrangements were above 56.7%, and segregating when the standard deviation between donors exceeded 5%. A statistical classification framework was developed to diagnose cytomegalovirus status using the catalog of TCR beta chain sequences. In a later analysis, TCR nucleotide sequences were compared against IMGT/GENE-DB human TR gene sequences so that V and J genes could be assigned. Using the TCRdist pipeline, a later analysis assigned CDR3 sequences along with most-parsimonious VDJ recombination scenarios. In a later analysis, each TCR beta chain was defined by its CDR3 amino acid sequence together with its V-gene family, and reads lacking a unique V-gene family were excluded. As a way to deal with suspected cross-contamination and a sequencing artifact, a later analysis dropped 640 or so nucleotide sequences that were highly shared and had low generation probability. In a later analysis, a clonal expansion index for each public chain was calculated from normalized within-repertoire ranks of inferred template counts. A later analysis computed generation probabilities with a VDJ recombination model fitted to out-of-frame rearrangements, and checked the results against IGoR. In a later analysis, TCR-TCR, TCR-HLA and TCR-CMV co-occurrence was scored with hypergeometric tests, and a repertoire-size bias correction was applied to TCR pairs. False discovery rates were estimated in a later analysis by permuting HLA or CMV assignments 20 times. A later analysis grouped co-occurring TCRs with DBSCAN, adding TCRdist sequence similarity when clustering within HLA-allele-positive subsets. For co-occurrence clustering, repertoires with fewer than 30,000 or more than 120,000 public chains were excluded, along with a handful of repertoires with anomalous nucleotide sharing. TCRdb re-hosts the immuneACCESS table, in-frame sequences only. Its copies lack some clones; in the studies checked, an unresolved V gene accounts for under half of them, and the cause for the rest is not known. Clone size and V and J calls were adopted from that table, with D and trimming inferred from the DNA. The sample records 150,000 or so clones, approximately 78% of which are singletons. Approximately 0.8% of the sample is held by the ten biggest clonotypes.

In total, 500 to 700 healthy bone marrow donors made up the cohort. At the time of sampling, every cohort member was nominally healthy, though immune exposures that went unrecorded were likely present. The donor tested CMV seronegative and was one of the 352 seronegative cohort members. A peripheral blood sample was provided by each donor, and peripheral blood mononuclear cells were used for TCR beta sequencing. The Qiagen DNeasy Blood Extraction Kit was used to extract genomic DNA from the blood cell samples. The table lists this clone with a few counts. Its antigen specificity is not known. No base qualities exist here, and no much larger clone lies one base off it.

This receptor chain uses TRBV7-9 and TRBJ1-5; a weak D assignment points to TRBD1 (6 bases agree). This TCR was sampled from a woman between 18 and 30 years old in good health and CMV-seronegative. Specimen: PBMCs. The CDR3 region reads CASSLGGRGGNQPQHF. The sequenced DNA is TGTGCCAGCAGCTTAGGGGGCAGGGGAGGCAATCAGCCCCAGCATTTT.